This paragraph covers one TCR beta chain sequence. This entry belongs to a study of T-cell memory formation after mild COVID-19. This CDR3 comprises 16 residues. V was pared by 1 base and J by 9 bases, with 9 bases of the junction left unmatched. Germline V CDR1 and CDR2: LGHDT, YNNKEL (reference sequence). TCRdb passed the 5' RACE reads through MiXCR, listing each CDR3 protein once. The repertoire consists of some 350,000 distinct CDR3 sequences, with 10% to 15% occurring once and the leading ten covering roughly 23%. The sequencing sample was made of PBMCs or a T cell subset sorted from them (not recorded which). This clonotype was obtained from a man younger than 35 who had mild COVID-19 (a few samples of this study predate the infection). Cell type and time point are not known. V gene TRBV3-1 combines with J gene TRBJ2-1; 10 positions match TRBD1. DNA for the CDR3: TGTGCCAGCAGCCAAGCCCCAGGGACAGGGGTTGGTGAGCAGTTCTTC. Encoded protein: CASSQAPGTGVGEQFF.